The 17 T cell receptor beta chains below come from one sample, sequenced in a study of T cell changes during pregnancy in multiple sclerosis. Sequenced by immunoSEQ multiplex PCR; TCRdb stores in-frame clones only, minus some. The sample has roughly 59,000 clones, 93% seen once. Source: CD4+ T cells from peripheral blood mononuclear cells, taken before pregnancy. The origin of the receptors is a female donor with multiple sclerosis, enrolled in a pregnancy study.

The chain is built from TRBV7-2 and TRBJ1-1, with D perhaps matching TRBD1 (6 bases). V was trimmed by 1 base and J by 0 bases, leaving 12 bases between them. The length of the CDR3 is 16 residues. Germline assignment: CDR1 SGHTA and CDR2 FQGNSA. CDR3: CASSLDPGTLNTEAFF. The CDR3, as DNA: TGTGCCAGCAGCTTAGACCCCGGGACACTGAACACTGAAGCTTTCTTT.

This chain links TRBV9 with TRBJ2-3; 11 nucleotides align to TRBD1. The CDR3 sequence is 15 residues long. Germline lookup yields CDR1 SGDLS and CDR2 YYNGEE. V shed 4 bases and J 2 bases; nucleotides not matched to a gene: 3. In DNA, the CDR3 is TGTGCCAGCAGCCCCGGACAGGGGGCCACAGATACGCAGTATTTT. Translated: CASSPGQGATDTQYF. The full variable domain, in which reference TRBV9 and TRBJ2-3 provide the parts outside the CDR3, is DSGVTQTPKHLITATGQRVTLRCSPRSGDLSVYWYQQSLDQGLQFLIQYYNGEERAKGNILERFSAQQFPDLHSELNLSSLELGDSALYFCASSPGQGATDTQYFGPGTRLTVL.

The chain uses TRBV11-2 and TRBJ2-1, with 8 bases lining up with TRBD2. The CDR3 has 15 amino acids. Per germline, CDR1 SGHAT and CDR2 FQNNGV. The trim removed 6 bases at V and 4 bases at J, leaving 8 bases unmatched. CDR3 sequence reads: CASRPYGRGYNEQFF. The CDR3 DNA is TGTGCCAGCAGACCTTACGGGAGGGGGTACAATGAGCAGTTCTTC.

This clone was seen only a few times. The genes are TRBV2 and TRBJ2-5; 8 bases are shared with TRBD1. Germline V lookup: CDR1 SNHLY, CDR2 FYNNEI. The ends lost 8 bases at V and 4 bases at J; junction bases unmatched: 12. This CDR3 is 15 amino acids long. This CDR3 reads CASPTDRGRRETQYF. The CDR3 coding sequence is TGTGCCAGCCCAACAGACAGGGGTCGGCGAGAGACCCAGTACTTC. Supplemented by reference TRBV2 and TRBJ2-5, the full variable domain reads EPEVTQTPSHQVTQMGQEVILRCVPISNHLYFYWYRQILGQKVEFLVSFYNNEISEKSEIFDDQFSVERPDGSNFTLKIRSTKLEDSAMYFCASPTDRGRRETQYFGPGTRLLVL.

This clone was seen more than once but under ten times. V gene TRBV10-1 combines with J gene TRBJ2-7; TRBD1 agrees at 10 bases. The CDR3 runs 13 residues. Germline assignment: CDR1 WNHNN and CDR2 SYGVQD (reference sequence). Trimming took 7 bases from V and 5 from J; bases not matched to a gene: 5. For the CDR3, the DNA is TGCGCCAGCACCCGGGACAGGGGCCACGAGCAGTACTTC. Protein product: CASTRDRGHEQYF.

The genes are TRBV9 and TRBJ2-5; 13 bases match TRBD2. J was trimmed by 4 bases and V by 3 bases; bases with no gene match: 9. This CDR3 is built from 17 residues. The V gene's germline CDR1 is SGDLS and CDR2 YYNGEE. The DNA for the CDR3 is TGTGCCAGCAGCGCCGGGACTAGCGGGAAGTATGGAGAGACCCAGTACTTC. Translating gives CASSAGTSGKYGETQYF.

The chain has TRBV28 and TRBJ2-3; 7 nucleotides align to TRBD2. This CDR3 contains 13 residues. V shed 8 bases and J 2 bases; nucleotides not matched to a gene: 4. Germline CDR1 is MDHEN and CDR2 is SYDVKM. This chain's CDR3 is CASREAPTDTQYF. The CDR3 coding sequence is TGTGCCAGCCGGGAGGCCCCCACAGATACGCAGTATTTT.

J is TRBJ2-3 and V is TRBV19, with D perhaps matching TRBD1 (5 bases). Deletions cut 3 bases from V and 4 bases from J, with 14 bases between. Germline V gene data show CDR1 as LNHDA and CDR2 as SQIVND (reference sequence). The CDR3 has 15 amino acids. This CDR3 reads CASSIGADPADTQYF. CDR3 nucleotides: TGTGCCAGTAGTATTGGGGCAGACCCCGCAGATACGCAGTATTTT.

V is TRBV28 and J is TRBJ2-3, with D tentatively TRBD2 (6 bases). The length of the CDR3 is 16 residues. Trimming removed 6 bases from V and 1 base from J, with 17 bases in between. CDR1 is MDHEN, CDR2 SYDVKM, per germline. DNA for the CDR3: TGTGCCAGCAGCTCCCCCCCGGGGGAAGGCACAGATACGCAGTATTTT. It yields the protein CASSSPPGEGTDTQYF. Variable domain in full (rest from reference TRBV28 and TRBJ2-3): DVKVTQSSRYLVKRTGEKVFLECVQDMDHENMFWYRQDPGLGLRLIYFSYDVKMKEKGDIPEGYSVSREKKERFSLILESASTNQTSMYLCASSSPPGEGTDTQYFGPGTRLTVL.

This clone was seen once. The chain employs TRBV19 and TRBJ2-1; no reliable D call. The V end lost 6 bases, the J end lost 4 bases, and 19 bases lay between the germline ends. The CDR3 has 16 amino acids. Germline V CDR1 and CDR2: LNHDA, SQIVND (reference sequence). This CDR3 reads CASSPDKRLTYNEQFF. The DNA for the CDR3 is TGTGCCAGTAGCCCTGATAAACGACTGACTTACAATGAGCAGTTCTTC. The complete variable domain, with remaining parts taken from reference TRBV19 and TRBJ2-1, reads DGGITQSPKYLFRKEGQNVTLSCEQNLNHDAMYWYRQDPGQGLRLIYYSQIVNDFQKGDIAEGYSVSREKKESFPLTVTSAQKNPTAFYLCASSPDKRLTYNEQFFGPGTRLTVL.

The chain uses TRBV27 and TRBJ2-7, with TRBD1 matching over 9 bases. Germline CDR1 MNHEY, CDR2 SMNVEV (reference sequence). The CDR3 is 14 amino acids. The J segment lost 6 bases and the V segment lost 5 bases, leaving 8 bases of the junction unmatched. CDR3 loop: CASSRGTGPGEQYF. The CDR3 nucleotides are TGTGCCAGCAGTCGGGGGACAGGGCCCGGCGAGCAGTACTTC.

The gene calls are TRBV6-1 and TRBJ2-5; the D gene is possibly TRBD1 (5 bases). Germline assignment: CDR1 MNHNS and CDR2 SASEGT. The CDR3 contains 13 residues. Between the trimmed V and J ends, which lost 4 bases and 4 bases, there was a span of 10 bases. CDR3 residues: CASSGAGRETQYF. The DNA of the CDR3 is TGTGCCAGCAGTGGGGCAGGGCGAGAGACCCAGTACTTC.

The rearrangement joins TRBV2 to TRBJ2-7, with 8 nucleotides matching TRBD1. V shed 6 bases and J 2 bases; nucleotides not matched to a gene: 6. CDR1 and CDR2 (germline): SNHLY, FYNNEI. The CDR3 sequence is 14 residues long. The CDR3 bases are TGTGCCAGCAGGGCCCCAGGGGGCCCCTACGAGCAGTACTTC. Protein product: CASRAPGGPYEQYF.

This rearrangement joins TRBV30 to TRBJ2-4, with 9 bases fitting TRBD2. The CDR3 is 18 amino acids. The J segment lost 1 base and the V segment lost 0 bases, leaving 10 bases of the junction unmatched. The V gene's germline CDR1 is GTSNPN and CDR2 SVGIG (reference sequence). CDR3 nucleotides: TGTGCCTGGAGTGTAAGGGGTAGCGGGAGAGGGGCCAAAAACATTCAGTACTTC. Protein sequence: CAWSVRGSGRGAKNIQYF.

The CDR3 protein is CASSLDSGPPTF. The CDR3 nucleotides read TGTGCCAGCAGCTTAGATTCAGGGCCACCGACCTTC. V gene TRBV7-9 combines with J gene TRBJ1-2; D may be TRBD1 (5 bases). Germline CDR1 and CDR2: SEHNR and FQNEAQ (reference sequence). Trimming removed 1 base from V and 14 bases from J, with 14 bases in between. The CDR3 has 12 residues.

The chain combines TRBV28 with TRBJ2-7, with a possible D match to TRBD1 (6 bases). Trimming shortened V by 6 bases and J by 0 bases, and 15 bases separated the two germline ends. This CDR3 region has 15 residues. CDR1 and CDR2 from the germline V gene are MDHEN and SYDVKM. The CDR3 protein is CASRALGGGSYEQYF. CDR3 DNA: TGTGCCAGCAGGGCCCTTGGGGGCGGCTCCTACGAGCAGTACTTC.

The gene calls are TRBV19 and TRBJ2-7, with a weak D call TRBD1 (6 bases). CDR1 and CDR2 from the germline V gene are LNHDA and SQIVND (reference sequence). V lost 3 bases, J lost 0 bases, and 6 bases lay in between. This CDR3 comprises 13 residues. CDR3 in DNA: TGTGCCAGTAGTATGGACAGCTCCTACGAGCAGTACTTC. Translated: CASSMDSSYEQYF.